Described below is a single TCR beta chain sequence and its context. Its specificity is unknown. V was trimmed by 7 bases and J by 1 base, leaving 13 bases between them. Per the germline V gene, CDR1 is LGHNA and CDR2 is YNFKEQ. The CDR3 runs to 15 residues. This entry belongs to a study of cytomegalovirus exposure and HLA in healthy donors. Findings and caveats of the study: Diagnosis of cytomegalovirus status made by the classifier reportedly showed high specificity and sensitivity. V segments that were indistinguishable, TRBV6-2 and TRBV6-3 among them, were omitted from analysis. The authors enumerated over 150 TCR beta chains as linked to cytomegalovirus. According to a later analysis, donors in an Asian-associated ancestry cluster reportedly had fewer N-insertions than the roughly 630-donor mean.

PCR was performed using 60 Vbeta and 13 Jbeta primers. Repertoires were generated with immunoSEQ multiplex PCR, while TCRdb's copy carries only in-frame clones and drops some. Of 150,000 or so clones listed, approximately 72% were seen once; the top ten hold 2% to 3%. The origin of this receptor is a human donor in good health. This chain joins TRBV4-2 and TRBJ2-2; TRBD1 is a possible D gene (6 bases). What was sequenced was PBMCs. CDR3 nucleotides: TGTGCCAGCAACGGCTTAGGGGGGAACACCGGGGAGCTGTTTTTT. Its translation is CASNGLGGNTGELFF.